A single sample is the source of the 15 T cell receptor beta chains below, sequenced in a study of CD8+CD57+ T cells in acquired aplastic anemia. Genomic DNA was employed as the template in profiling TCR beta VDJ and CDR3. TCRdb fed the reads into MiXCR, producing one record per CDR3 protein. The sample holds roughly 58,000 distinct CDR3 sequences, around 55% seen once. Sequenced sample: sorted CD4+, CD8+, or CD8+CD57+ T cells (not recorded which) from PBMCs. The receptors were gathered from a human donor in good health, serving as a control.

In this sample, this clonotype turned up a few times. The rearrangement uses TRBV29-1 and TRBJ2-3; 12 nucleotides align to TRBD1. The V segment lost 6 bases and the J segment 4 bases; nucleotides outside the gene matches: 11. The V gene's germline CDR1 is SQVTM and CDR2 ANQGSEA. The CDR3 has 16 residues. CDR3 region: CSVHRAGTGGSDTQYF. The CDR3 DNA follows: TGCAGCGTCCACAGGGCGGGGACAGGGGGCTCAGATACGCAGTATTTT.

The chain links TRBV20-1 to TRBJ1-5; 9 nucleotides agree with TRBD1. This CDR3 comprises 15 residues. Per germline, CDR1 DFQATT and CDR2 SNEGSKA (reference sequence). Trimming removed 3 bases from V and 4 bases from J; junction bases left unmatched: 7. CDR3: CSASPGQGGNQPQHF. CDR3 DNA sequence: TGCAGTGCTAGCCCGGGACAGGGAGGGAATCAGCCCCAGCATTTT.

The chain combines TRBV7-9 with TRBJ1-2, with unresolved D. The CDR3 consists of 15 residues. CDR1 and CDR2 from the germline V gene are SEHNR and FQNEAQ (reference sequence). Trimming pared 6 bases from V and 5 bases from J, leaving 19 bases between. The DNA of the CDR3 is TGTGCCAGCAGTCACACCGCGGGCCGCGGGTATGGCTACACCTTC. This encodes CASSHTAGRGYGYTF.

This CDR3 is CATSRDRNTGELFF. CDR3 bases: TGTGCCACCAGCAGAGACAGGAACACCGGGGAGCTGTTTTTT. V gene TRBV15 combines with J gene TRBJ2-2; D ambiguous. This CDR3 is 14 amino acids long. The V gene lost 0 bases and the J gene lost 1 base, with 3 bases spanning the gap. Per the germline V gene, CDR1 is LNHNV and CDR2 is YYDKDF (reference sequence). The variable domain in full, completed from reference TRBV15 and TRBJ2-2, reads DAMVIQNPRYQVTQFGKPVTLSCSQTLNHNVMYWYQQKSSQAPKLLFHYYDKDFNNEADTPDNFQSRRPNTSFCFLDIRSPGLGDTAMYLCATSRDRNTGELFFGEGSRLTVL.

This clonotype appeared many times. The V and J genes are TRBV4-1 and TRBJ1-4; 8 bases are shared with TRBD1. The CDR3 contains 16 residues. CDR1 is MGHRA, CDR2 YSYEKL, per germline. V dropped 1 base and J dropped 8; count of bases not matched to a gene: 9. In DNA, the CDR3 is TGCGCCAGCAGCCAAGTTTCAGGGGGCGCAGGGGAAAAACTGTTTTTT. Residues: CASSQVSGGAGEKLFF.

Only a few counts were recorded for this clonotype. Here the CDR3 reads CASSLGRDEQYF. Here the CDR3 DNA reads TGTGCCAGCAGCTTAGGCAGGGACGAGCAGTACTTC. The V call is TRBV7-9, the J call TRBJ2-7, with D possibly TRBD1 on 5 matching bases. Trimming removed 1 base from V and 5 bases from J, with 6 bases in between. The CDR3 runs 12 residues. Germline CDR1 reads SEHNR; CDR2 reads FQNEAQ (reference sequence).

The chain has TRBV29-1 and TRBJ1-1; 8 bases map to TRBD1. The CDR3 covers 14 residues. Losses at the gene ends were 6 bases for V and 6 bases for J; bases not matched to a gene: 12. Germline values: CDR1 SQVTM, CDR2 ANQGSEA. As DNA, the CDR3 is TGCAGCGTCGCACAGGGGGGGGGAGGTCCTGAAGCTTTCTTT. This codes for CSVAQGGGGPEAFF. The full variable domain, its missing parts supplied by reference TRBV29-1 and TRBJ1-1, is SAVISQKPSRDICQRGTSLTIQCQVDSQVTMMFWYRQQPGQSLTLIATANQGSEATYESGFVIDKFPISRPNLTFSTLTVSNMSPEDSSIYLCSVAQGGGGPEAFFGQGTRLTVV.

This clonotype has a single count. The rearrangement uses TRBV19 and TRBJ2-6, with 8 nucleotides matching TRBD2. CDR1 is LNHDA, CDR2 SQIVND, per germline (reference sequence). The CDR3 covers 18 residues. In DNA, the CDR3 is TGTGCTAGAGTAATAAGGGTAGCGGGGCTCTCTGGGGCCAACGTCCTGACTTTC. This codes for CARVIRVAGLSGANVLTF.

This clonotype was seen at least ten times. The chain couples TRBV6-5 to TRBJ1-3; D remains unclear. The V end was cut by 2 bases, the J end by 5 bases, with 19 bases between. The CDR3 spans 17 residues. The germline V gene encodes CDR1 MNHEY and CDR2 SVGAGI. As DNA, the CDR3 is TGTGCCAGCAGTTACGGTCGGGAGTATTTAAGTCGAAACACCATATATTTT. Protein sequence: CASSYGREYLSRNTIYF.

This clonotype was counted once. A much larger clone sits a single nucleotide away, making a read error possible. This chain links TRBV3-1 with TRBJ2-1; 12 bases line up with TRBD1. V lost 0 bases and J lost 6; bases outside the gene matches: 9. CDR1 is LGHDT, CDR2 YNNKEL, per germline (reference sequence). The CDR3 has 18 amino acids. CDR3 bases: TGTGCCAGCAGCCAAGATTTTGGGACAGGGGGCACCTTCAATGAGCAGTTCTTC. Translation: CASSQDFGTGGTFNEQFF.

Regarding this clonotype: This CDR3 fails to terminate in the conserved phenylalanine or tryptophan, so it likely reflects a read error. The chain is built from TRBV25-1 and TRBJ1-1; no definite D call. With 3 bases removed from V and 6 bases from J, the gap between germline ends came to 8 bases. The CDR3 has 12 amino acids. CDR1 and CDR2 from the germline V gene are MGHDK and SYGVNS. The DNA of the CDR3 is TGTGCCAGCAGTGAGGACCTCGCTGAAGCTTTCCTT. Its translation is CASSEDLAEAFL.

This clonotype was seen ten or more times. This chain joins TRBV6-1 and TRBJ2-2, with D possibly matching TRBD2 (6 bases). Per the germline V gene, CDR1 is MNHNS and CDR2 is SASEGT. The CDR3 contains 15 residues. Between the trimmed V and J ends, which lost 6 bases and 6 bases, there was a span of 17 bases. This CDR3 is CASSRDFSRAGELFF. CDR3 DNA sequence: TGTGCCAGCAGCCGGGACTTTAGTAGGGCCGGGGAGCTGTTTTTT.

The DNA of the CDR3 is TGTGCCACCAGCTCCGGGACAGGGGGCCTGAATGAAAAACTGTTTTTT. It yields the protein CATSSGTGGLNEKLFF. The chain recombines TRBV24-1 with TRBJ1-4; 12 nucleotides agree with TRBD1. This CDR3 comprises 16 residues. Unmatched junction bases numbered 7, after V lost 7 bases and J lost 5 bases. CDR1 KGHDR and CDR2 SFDVKD come from the germline V gene.

Turning to this clonotype: Given a much more abundant clone one base away, this may be a read error. The chain recombines TRBV6-2 or TRBV6-3 with TRBJ2-1; TRBD2 is a possible D gene (6 bases). The V gene's germline CDR1 is MNHEY and CDR2 SVGEGT. The CDR3 covers 14 residues. The CDR3 DNA reads TGTGCCAGCAGTAATGGACTGCCTCCCGGAGGGCAGTCCTTC. It is translated as CASSNGLPPGGQSF.

This clonotype was counted many times. The chain is built from TRBV6-5 and TRBJ1-5, with unresolved D. V shed 4 bases and J shed 7 bases, with 8 bases lying between them. The CDR3 spans 12 residues. Germline CDR1 is MNHEY and CDR2 is SVGAGI. CDR3 protein: CASSSGDQPQHF. In DNA, the CDR3 is TGTGCCAGCAGTTCGGGCGACCAGCCCCAGCATTTT.